This T cell receptor beta chain is from a study of metastatic and nonmetastatic thyroid tumors. Across the whole study: Blood and tumor or nodule tissue repertoires from malignant and benign thyroid patients were compared. Study-wide results and caveats: Patients with malignant thyroid tumors reportedly had significantly higher TCR beta diversity than those with benign nodules, in blood and tumor.

No treatment of any kind had been given to any patient before thyroid surgery. This clone ranks as medium-sized. What it binds is not known. Trimming left V 4 bases short and J 0 bases short, with 10 bases between. Germline CDR1 reads SGHRS; CDR2 reads YFSETQ. The CDR3 consists of 14 residues. Study processing details: Differences in CDR3 between clinicopathological groups were drawn on to build a classifier intended to discriminate distant-metastatic papillary thyroid cancer patients. TCRdb re-called the PCR reads with MiXCR. These V and J calls originate from TCRdb's pipeline instead of the authors' own analysis. The table includes some 16,000 clones, approximately 25% detected once.

The TCR sequence derives from a male donor with papillary thyroid cancer or a benign thyroid nodule (not recorded which). Some clones in this sample may be carry-over from other donors' samples. The source material was tumor tissue. The chain couples TRBV5-1 to TRBJ2-5; no clear D gene. The CDR3 loop is CASSPERYQETQYF. The CDR3 nucleotides are TGCGCCAGCAGCCCTGAGCGTTACCAAGAGACCCAGTACTTC. Full variable domain (rest looked up from reference TRBV5-1 and TRBJ2-5): KAGVTQTPRYLIKTRGQQVTLSCSPISGHRSVSWYQQTPGQGLQFLFEYFSETQRNKGNFPGRFSGRQFSNSRSEMNVSTLELGDSALYLCASSPERYQETQYFGPGTRLLVL.